This TCR beta chain derives from a study of blood T cell repertoires in COVID-19. Study-wide background: Acute and convalescent COVID-19 specimens originated in the United States, Italy and Spain. Sample material is recorded as cDNA or gDNA derived from T cells, B-cell-depleted T cells, or PBMCs.

While infection was still active, Seattle patients were enrolled and then followed longitudinally. The CDR3 consists of 14 residues. V dropped 6 bases and J dropped 5; count of bases not matched to a gene: 7. CDR1 is MDHEN and CDR2 is SYDVKM in the germline V gene. As originally analysed: Amplified reference gene primers provided the basis for estimating nucleated cell counts. Method: immunoSEQ multiplex PCR; TCRdb's copy keeps in-frame clones and lacks some. The V and J calls and clone size are taken from that table; D and trimming were inferred from the DNA. The repertoire holds fewer than 700,000 clones, with around nine tenths as singletons.

This sequence joins TRBV28 and TRBJ1-5; 7 bases map to TRBD1. The sequence derives from a woman between 50 and 59 years old with COVID-19, enrolled during active disease. Sequencing used peripheral blood. The CDR3: CASSLGQYHQPQHF. DNA of the CDR3: TGTGCCAGCAGCTTGGGACAGTACCATCAGCCCCAGCATTTT.